This T cell receptor beta chain was observed in a study of T cells after yellow fever vaccination. Across the study: Preparation used SMART-Seq v4 Ultra Low Input for the low-cell-number fractions.

Each CDR3 protein gets one entry after TCRdb re-called the 5' RACE reads with MiXCR. The sample contains around 610,000 distinct CDR3 sequences, roughly 13% of which appear only once. Study-level results: Abundant clonotypes from the bulk population could contaminate FACS-sorted repertoires.

The CDR3 runs 14 residues. Germline V gene lookup returns CDR1 SGDLS and CDR2 YYNGEE. Trimming took off 0 bases at V and 6 bases at J, with 10 bases between the two ends. This clonotype came up many times. The antigen is undetermined. The sequence was obtained from a man aged 25 to 40 who received the YFV17D yellow fever vaccine. Sequences were derived from PBMCs, sampled on the day of the yellow fever booster vaccination. The chain carries TRBV9 and TRBJ2-1; TRBD2 might be the D (5 bases). The CDR3 here is CASSVGGYVNEQFF. The CDR3 DNA is TGTGCCAGCAGCGTAGGAGGGTACGTCAATGAGCAGTTCTTC. Using reference TRBV9 and TRBJ2-1 for the parts outside the CDR3, the full variable domain is DSGVTQTPKHLITATGQRVTLRCSPRSGDLSVYWYQQSLDQGLQFLIQYYNGEERAKGNILERFSAQQFPDLHSELNLSSLELGDSALYFCASSVGGYVNEQFFGPGTRLTVL.